The TCR beta chain under discussion was sequenced for a study of cytomegalovirus exposure and HLA in healthy donors. Study information: Findings of an earlier analysis included over 95 million unique TCR beta sequences from roughly 200 million T cells. Among the roughly 400 genotyped donors, just over 80% were placed in the Caucasian-associated ancestry cluster.

As regards this clone: Its antigen is still unknown.

In the PCR, 60 Vbeta and 13 Jbeta primers were used. Measured with immunoSEQ multiplex PCR; TCRdb has only the in-frame clones, and not every one. The repertoire holds over 100,000 clones, over 60% seen once, with roughly 4.2% in the top ten. Study observations and caveats: A later analysis linked a missense DCLRE1C variant to TCR beta V- and J-gene trimming. Highly shared variants forming one cluster were likely a sequencing artifact.

V shed 3 bases, J shed 7 bases, and the junction held 7 bases outside the gene matches. Germline assignment: CDR1 SGHRS and CDR2 YFSETQ. The CDR3 covers 16 residues. Sequences were obtained from PBMCs. The rearrangement links TRBV5-1 to TRBJ2-1, with 13 bases lining up with TRBD2. The source of this sequence is a male donor in good health and CMV-seropositive. As DNA, the CDR3 is TGCGCCAGCAGCTCTTCACTAGCGGGAGGGGGGAATGAGCAGTTCTTC. Amino acids: CASSSSLAGGGNEQFF.